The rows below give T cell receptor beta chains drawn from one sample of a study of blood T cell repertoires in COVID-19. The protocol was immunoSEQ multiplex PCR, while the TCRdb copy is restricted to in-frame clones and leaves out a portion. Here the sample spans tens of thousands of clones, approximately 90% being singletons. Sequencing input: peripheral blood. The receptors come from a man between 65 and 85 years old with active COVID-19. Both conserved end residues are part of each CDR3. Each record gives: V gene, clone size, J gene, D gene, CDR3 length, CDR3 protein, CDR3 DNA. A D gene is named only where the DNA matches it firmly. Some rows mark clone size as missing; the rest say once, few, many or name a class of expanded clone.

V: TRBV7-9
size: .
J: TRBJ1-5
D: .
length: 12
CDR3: CASSEVNQPQHF
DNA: TGTGCCAGCAGTGAGGTGAATCAGCCCCAGCATTTT

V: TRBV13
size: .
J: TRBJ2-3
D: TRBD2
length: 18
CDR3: CASSLVLAGGEGTDTQYF
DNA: TGTGCCAGCAGCTTAGTGCTAGCGGGGGGGGAAGGGACAGATACGCAGTATTTT

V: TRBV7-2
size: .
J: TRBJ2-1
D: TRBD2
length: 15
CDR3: CASSPSGTTYNEQFF
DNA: TGTGCCAGCAGCCCGAGCGGGACCACCTACAATGAGCAGTTCTTC

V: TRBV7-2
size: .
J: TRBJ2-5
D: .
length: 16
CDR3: CASSPGGLAQQETQYF
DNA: TGTGCCAGCAGCCCCGGAGGGCTCGCCCAGCAAGAGACCCAGTACTTC

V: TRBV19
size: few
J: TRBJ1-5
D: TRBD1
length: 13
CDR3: CASSEARGQPQHF
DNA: TGTGCCAGTAGTGAGGCCAGGGGGCAGCCCCAGCATTTT

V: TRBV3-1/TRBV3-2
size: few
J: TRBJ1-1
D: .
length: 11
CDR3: CASSRGGGSFF
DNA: TGTGCCAGCAGCCGGGGGGGTGGCTCTTTCTTT

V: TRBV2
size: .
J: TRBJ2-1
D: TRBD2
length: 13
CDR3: CASIGTSGGEQFF
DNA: TGTGCCAGCATTGGGACTAGCGGGGGCGAGCAGTTCTTC

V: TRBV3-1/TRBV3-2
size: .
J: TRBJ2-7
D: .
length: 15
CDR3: CASSQAGISSYEQYF
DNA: TGTGCCAGCAGCCAAGCGGGGATAAGCTCCTACGAGCAGTACTTC

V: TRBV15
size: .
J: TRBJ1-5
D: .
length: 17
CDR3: CATSRDQNTGGDQPQHF
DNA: TGTGCCACCAGCAGAGATCAGAACACCGGGGGGGATCAGCCCCAGCATTTT

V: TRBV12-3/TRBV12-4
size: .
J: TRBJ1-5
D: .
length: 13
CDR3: CASSLDYNQPQHF
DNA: TGTGCCAGCAGTTTAGATTACAATCAGCCCCAGCATTTT

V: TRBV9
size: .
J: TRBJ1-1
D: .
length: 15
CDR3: CASSVEGTYNTEAFF
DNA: TGTGCCAGCAGCGTAGAAGGGACATATAACACTGAAGCTTTCTTT

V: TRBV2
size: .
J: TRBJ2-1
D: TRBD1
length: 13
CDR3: CASSLQGASEQFF
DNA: TGTGCCAGCAGCTTACAGGGGGCAAGTGAGCAGTTCTTC

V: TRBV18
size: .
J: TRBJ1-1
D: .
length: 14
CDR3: CASHKQGMNTEAFF
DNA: TGTGCCAGCCACAAACAGGGAATGAACACTGAAGCTTTCTTT

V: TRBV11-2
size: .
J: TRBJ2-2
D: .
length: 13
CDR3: CASSLVRTGELFF
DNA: TGTGCCAGCAGCTTAGTTCGCACCGGGGAGCTGTTTTTT

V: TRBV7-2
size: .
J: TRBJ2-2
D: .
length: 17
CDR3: CASSLGPGRGNTGELFF
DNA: TGTGCCAGCAGCTTAGGCCCGGGCAGGGGGAACACCGGGGAGCTGTTTTTT

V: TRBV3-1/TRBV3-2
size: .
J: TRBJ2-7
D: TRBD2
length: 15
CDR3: CASSQASGGAYEQYF
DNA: TGTGCCAGCAGCCAGGCTAGCGGGGGGGCCTACGAGCAGTACTTC

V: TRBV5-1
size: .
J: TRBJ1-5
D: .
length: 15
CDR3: CASSLDGISNQPQHF
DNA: TGCGCCAGCAGCTTGGACGGTATTAGCAATCAGCCCCAGCATTTT

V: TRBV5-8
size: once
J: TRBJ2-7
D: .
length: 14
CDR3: CASSYRTASYEQYF
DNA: TGTGCCAGCAGCTATCGAACAGCAAGCTACGAGCAGTACTTC

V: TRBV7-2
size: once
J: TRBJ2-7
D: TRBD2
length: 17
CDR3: CASSRTSGGANTYEQYF
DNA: TGTGCCAGCAGCAGGACTAGCGGGGGGGCCAATACTTACGAGCAGTACTTC

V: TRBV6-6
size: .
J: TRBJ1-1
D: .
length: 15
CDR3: CASSYSTGRTTEAFF
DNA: TGTGCCAGCAGTTACTCGACAGGCCGCACCACTGAAGCTTTCTTT

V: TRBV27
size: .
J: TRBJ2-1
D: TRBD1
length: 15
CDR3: CASSRGDRAYNEQFF
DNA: TGTGCCAGCAGTCGAGGGGACAGGGCCTACAATGAGCAGTTCTTC

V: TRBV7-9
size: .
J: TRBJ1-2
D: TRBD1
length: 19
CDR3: CASSLVAGTGVSANYGYTF
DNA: TGTGCCAGCAGCTTAGTAGCCGGGACAGGGGTGTCCGCTAACTATGGCTACACCTTC

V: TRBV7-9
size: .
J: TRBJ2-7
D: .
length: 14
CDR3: CASSFRDTNYEQYF
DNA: TGTGCCAGCAGCTTCCGGGACACTAACTACGAGCAGTACTTC

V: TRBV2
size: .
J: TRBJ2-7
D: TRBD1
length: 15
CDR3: CASRGPGQGLNEQYF
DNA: TGTGCCAGCAGGGGACCGGGACAGGGGCTGAACGAGCAGTACTTC

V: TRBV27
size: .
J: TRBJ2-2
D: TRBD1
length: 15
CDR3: CASSGTGTNTGELFF
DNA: TGTGCCAGCAGTGGGACAGGGACTAACACCGGGGAGCTGTTTTTT

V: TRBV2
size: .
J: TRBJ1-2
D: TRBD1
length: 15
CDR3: CASSVDRSTNYGYTF
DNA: TGTGCCAGCAGTGTGGACAGGAGCACGAACTATGGCTACACCTTC

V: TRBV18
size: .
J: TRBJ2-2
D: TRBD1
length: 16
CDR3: CASSPTGGLDTGELFF
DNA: TGTGCCAGCTCACCGACAGGGGGGCTCGACACCGGGGAGCTGTTTTTT

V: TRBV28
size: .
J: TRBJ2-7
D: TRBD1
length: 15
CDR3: CASRLDRGSSYEQYF
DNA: TGTGCCAGCAGGTTGGACAGGGGGAGCTCCTACGAGCAGTACTTC